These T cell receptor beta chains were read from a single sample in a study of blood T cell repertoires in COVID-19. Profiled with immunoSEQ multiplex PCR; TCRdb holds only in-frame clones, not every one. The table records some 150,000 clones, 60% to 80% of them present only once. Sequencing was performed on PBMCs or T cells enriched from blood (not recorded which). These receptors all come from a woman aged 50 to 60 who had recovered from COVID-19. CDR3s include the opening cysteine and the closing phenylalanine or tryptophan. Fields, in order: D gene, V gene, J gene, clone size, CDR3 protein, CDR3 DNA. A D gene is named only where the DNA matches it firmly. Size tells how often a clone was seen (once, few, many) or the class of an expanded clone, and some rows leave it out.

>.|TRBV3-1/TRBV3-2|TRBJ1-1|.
CASSLYRENTEAFF
TGTGCCAGCAGTCTGTACAGGGAGAACACTGAAGCTTTCTTT
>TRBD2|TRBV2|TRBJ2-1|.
CASRTGGGYNEQFF
TGTGCCAGCAGGACCGGCGGGGGCTACAATGAGCAGTTCTTC
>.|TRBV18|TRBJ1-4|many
CASSRQDQEKLFF
TGTGCCAGCTCACGACAGGACCAAGAAAAACTGTTTTTT
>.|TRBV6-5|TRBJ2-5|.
CASSPTAANQETQYF
TGTGCCAGCTCCCCCACGGCGGCTAACCAAGAGACCCAGTACTTC
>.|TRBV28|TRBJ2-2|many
CASSFGLGTGELFF
TGTGCCAGCAGTTTCGGACTTGGCACCGGGGAGCTGTTTTTT
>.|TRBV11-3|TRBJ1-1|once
CASSLVRGSTEAFF
TGTGCCAGCAGCTTAGTAAGGGGGAGCACTGAAGCTTTCTTT
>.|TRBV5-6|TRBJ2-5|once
CASIEALSQEYETQYF
TGTGCCAGCATCGAGGCCCTGTCCCAAGAGTACGAGACCCAGTACTTC
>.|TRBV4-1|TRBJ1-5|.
CASSQREQGGQPQHF
TGCGCCAGCAGCCAACGGGAACAGGGTGGACAGCCCCAGCATTTT
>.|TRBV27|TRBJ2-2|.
CASSFSQSINTGELFF
TGTGCCAGCAGTTTCTCCCAATCTATTAACACCGGGGAGCTGTTTTTT
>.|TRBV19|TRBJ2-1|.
CASSMSFNEQFF
TGTGCCAGTAGTATGTCTTTCAATGAGCAGTTCTTC
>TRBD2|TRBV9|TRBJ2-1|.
CASSVASGGWNEQFF
TGTGCCAGCAGCGTAGCCAGCGGGGGGTGGAATGAGCAGTTCTTC
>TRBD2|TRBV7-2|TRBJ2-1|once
CASSLGTSRTNEQFF
TGTGCCAGCAGCTTAGGGACTAGCCGCACAAATGAGCAGTTCTTC
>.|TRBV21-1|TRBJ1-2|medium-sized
CASSKEETGGYGYTF
TGTGCCAGCAGCAAAGAGGAGACAGGGGGCTATGGCTACACCTTC
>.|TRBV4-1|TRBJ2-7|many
CASSQADREVGEQYF
TGCGCCAGCAGCCAGGCCGACAGGGAGGTCGGCGAGCAGTACTTC